Listed below are T cell receptor beta chains from one sample, sequenced in a study of T-cell reconstitution after alpha-beta-depleted transplantation in children. MiXCR, applied by TCRdb to the PCR reads, yields one record per CDR3 protein. The sample shows hundreds of thousands of distinct CDR3 sequences, about 18% of them seen only once. This material consisted of PBMCs from the stem cell graft donor, taken from the stem cell graft. These receptors all stem from a human donor who donated a stem cell graft to a child with acute lymphoblastic leukemia. Each CDR3 is given with its conserved first and last residue. Each record gives: J gene, clone size, D gene, V gene, CDR3 DNA, CDR3 protein. The D gene is left open where the match is weak. A clone size is listed for some rows: how often the clone was seen (once, few, many), or a class if it is expanded.

J gene: TRBJ2-5
clone size: NA
D gene: TRBD1
V gene: TRBV13
CDR3 DNA: TGTGCCAGCAGTGCTGTAGGGGGCGCGTGGCAAGAGACCCAGTACTTC
CDR3 protein: CASSAVGGAWQETQYF

J gene: TRBJ2-3
clone size: NA
D gene: NA
V gene: TRBV30
CDR3 DNA: TGTGCCTGGAGTGTAAGGGCAGATACGCAGTATTTT
CDR3 protein: CAWSVRADTQYF

J gene: TRBJ2-1
clone size: few
D gene: NA
V gene: TRBV9
CDR3 DNA: TGTGCCAGCAGCGGTTTAGGACTCAATGAGCAGTTCTTC
CDR3 protein: CASSGLGLNEQFF

J gene: TRBJ1-1
clone size: NA
D gene: NA
V gene: TRBV19
CDR3 DNA: TGTGCCAGTAGTATTTGGGGTATGAACACTGAAGCTTTCTTT
CDR3 protein: CASSIWGMNTEAFF

J gene: TRBJ2-1
clone size: few
D gene: TRBD1
V gene: TRBV5-1
CDR3 DNA: TGCGCCAGCAGCGAGGCAGGGGGCAGTGAGCAGTTCTTC
CDR3 protein: CASSEAGGSEQFF

J gene: TRBJ2-7
clone size: once
D gene: NA
V gene: TRBV10-3
CDR3 DNA: TGTGCCATCAGTGAGTCGATGTTGTCCGAGCAGTACTTC
CDR3 protein: CAISESMLSEQYF

J gene: TRBJ2-1
clone size: NA
D gene: TRBD2
V gene: TRBV20-1
CDR3 DNA: TGCAGTGCTAGAGGAGTAGCGGGAGGTCTTTACAATGAGCAGTTCTTC
CDR3 protein: CSARGVAGGLYNEQFF

J gene: TRBJ1-5
clone size: few
D gene: NA
V gene: TRBV20-1
CDR3 DNA: TGCAGTGCTAGTGGGGGGAAACAGCCCCAGCATTTT
CDR3 protein: CSASGGKQPQHF

J gene: TRBJ1-1
clone size: NA
D gene: TRBD1
V gene: TRBV29-1
CDR3 DNA: TGCAGCGCCACAGGGGCGAGGACTGAAGCTTTCTTT
CDR3 protein: CSATGARTEAFF

J gene: TRBJ2-1
clone size: NA
D gene: NA
V gene: TRBV25-1
CDR3 DNA: TGTGCCACTCAGGGGTCTGAGCAGTTCTTC
CDR3 protein: CATQGSEQFF

J gene: TRBJ2-3
clone size: NA
D gene: NA
V gene: TRBV6-2/TRBV6-3
CDR3 DNA: TGTGCCAGCAGTTACTCTATCGAAGGCACAGATACGCAGTATTTT
CDR3 protein: CASSYSIEGTDTQYF

J gene: TRBJ1-2
clone size: NA
D gene: TRBD1
V gene: TRBV9
CDR3 DNA: TGTGCCAGCAGCGTTTTCTCAGGGGGCGGGAATGGCTACACCTTC
CDR3 protein: CASSVFSGGGNGYTF

J gene: TRBJ1-5
clone size: NA
D gene: NA
V gene: TRBV11-2
CDR3 DNA: TGTGCCAGCAGCTTAGAGTCTTTGGGGGGTGTTAGCAATCAGCCCCAGCATTTT
CDR3 protein: CASSLESLGGVSNQPQHF

J gene: TRBJ2-1
clone size: few
D gene: TRBD2
V gene: TRBV19
CDR3 DNA: TGTGCCAGTAGTATCGCGGGAGTGCGCTACAATGAGCAGTTCTTC
CDR3 protein: CASSIAGVRYNEQFF

J gene: TRBJ1-5
clone size: NA
D gene: NA
V gene: TRBV19
CDR3 DNA: TGTGCCAGTAGCTGGACGGAATATAGCAATCAGCCCCAGCATTTT
CDR3 protein: CASSWTEYSNQPQHF

J gene: TRBJ1-2
clone size: NA
D gene: NA
V gene: TRBV7-9
CDR3 DNA: TGTGCCAGCAGCTTAGGAGGGGCCTCCTCGCATGCTTATGGCTACACCTTC
CDR3 protein: CASSLGGASSHAYGYTF

J gene: TRBJ1-4
clone size: NA
D gene: NA
V gene: TRBV7-9
CDR3 DNA: TGTGCCAGCAGCCTCATCGCGGGAAGAAGAACTAATGAAAAACTGTTTTTT
CDR3 protein: CASSLIAGRRTNEKLFF

J gene: TRBJ1-2
clone size: NA
D gene: NA
V gene: TRBV25-1
CDR3 DNA: TGTGCCAGCAGTGAATCCCCCCGAGGCTATGGCTACACCTTC
CDR3 protein: CASSESPRGYGYTF

J gene: TRBJ2-3
clone size: few
D gene: TRBD2
V gene: TRBV29-1
CDR3 DNA: TGCAGCGTGCCGGGACTAGCGGGAGGGACAGATACGCAGTATTTT
CDR3 protein: CSVPGLAGGTDTQYF

J gene: TRBJ2-3
clone size: few
D gene: NA
V gene: TRBV25-1
CDR3 DNA: TGTGCCAGCAGTGTGTATCAGACAGATACGCAGTATTTT
CDR3 protein: CASSVYQTDTQYF

J gene: TRBJ1-1
clone size: NA
D gene: NA
V gene: TRBV20-1
CDR3 DNA: TGCAGTGCCAACCGAGAACTTAGGAACACTGAAGCTTTCTTT
CDR3 protein: CSANRELRNTEAFF

J gene: TRBJ2-3
clone size: few
D gene: TRBD2
V gene: TRBV25-1
CDR3 DNA: TGTGCCAGCAGTGAACTTCTGGGTCAGGGACTAGCGGGAAAACCAGATACGCAGTATTTT
CDR3 protein: CASSELLGQGLAGKPDTQYF

J gene: TRBJ1-1
clone size: few
D gene: TRBD1
V gene: TRBV20-1
CDR3 DNA: TGCAGTGCTAGGACTCTGCAGGGGGGCCACACTGAAGCTTTCTTT
CDR3 protein: CSARTLQGGHTEAFF

J gene: TRBJ2-1
clone size: few
D gene: NA
V gene: TRBV12-3/TRBV12-4
CDR3 DNA: TGTGCCAGCAGTTGGGTGGGAAACGAGCAGTTCTTC
CDR3 protein: CASSWVGNEQFF

J gene: TRBJ1-6
clone size: few
D gene: NA
V gene: TRBV20-1
CDR3 DNA: TGCAGTGCCCTTGAATTAGGATATAATTCACCCCTCCACTTT
CDR3 protein: CSALELGYNSPLHF

J gene: TRBJ2-1
clone size: few
D gene: TRBD2
V gene: TRBV29-1
CDR3 DNA: TGCAGCGTGGCCGGGACTAGCGGGAGTCGTGAGCAGTTCTTC
CDR3 protein: CSVAGTSGSREQFF

J gene: TRBJ2-3
clone size: few
D gene: TRBD2
V gene: TRBV7-8
CDR3 DNA: TGTGCCAGCAGCGCCACTAGCGGCCTTATTAGGGATACGCAGTATTTT
CDR3 protein: CASSATSGLIRDTQYF

J gene: TRBJ2-3
clone size: NA
D gene: NA
V gene: TRBV11-2
CDR3 DNA: TGTGCCAGCAGCTTTTACCGAGGGCAGACCCGCACAGATACGCAGTATTTT
CDR3 protein: CASSFYRGQTRTDTQYF

J gene: TRBJ1-2
clone size: NA
D gene: NA
V gene: TRBV30
CDR3 DNA: TGTGCCAAACAACAGAGTAATTGGGATGGCTACACCTTC
CDR3 protein: CAKQQSNWDGYTF

J gene: TRBJ1-1
clone size: NA
D gene: TRBD1
V gene: TRBV29-1
CDR3 DNA: TGCAGCGTCCCCGGACAGGGTAATACTGAAGCTTTCTTT
CDR3 protein: CSVPGQGNTEAFF

J gene: TRBJ2-7
clone size: few
D gene: NA
V gene: TRBV10-3
CDR3 DNA: TGTGCCACCTCGGACGGTAACGAGCAGTACTTC
CDR3 protein: CATSDGNEQYF

J gene: TRBJ1-1
clone size: NA
D gene: NA
V gene: TRBV7-6
CDR3 DNA: TGTGCCAGCAGCCCCCAGGAAAACACTGAAGCTTTCTTT
CDR3 protein: CASSPQENTEAFF

J gene: TRBJ2-7
clone size: few
D gene: TRBD1
V gene: TRBV9
CDR3 DNA: TGTGCCAGCAGCGGCGGACAGGCCGGCTCCTACGAGCAGTACTTC
CDR3 protein: CASSGGQAGSYEQYF

J gene: TRBJ1-1
clone size: few
D gene: NA
V gene: TRBV21-1
CDR3 DNA: TGTGCCAGCAGCAACGTCCAGGGACCGTTACGGAACACTGAAGCTTTCTTT
CDR3 protein: CASSNVQGPLRNTEAFF

J gene: TRBJ2-3
clone size: once
D gene: TRBD1
V gene: TRBV15
CDR3 DNA: TGTGCCACCAGCAGAGAACAGGGGGCAGATACGCAGTATTTT
CDR3 protein: CATSREQGADTQYF

J gene: TRBJ1-3
clone size: NA
D gene: NA
V gene: TRBV4-1
CDR3 DNA: TGCGCCAGCAGCCATACTCTATTAGACTCCGGTTCTGGAAACACCATATATTTT
CDR3 protein: CASSHTLLDSGSGNTIYF

J gene: TRBJ1-5
clone size: NA
D gene: TRBD1
V gene: TRBV19
CDR3 DNA: TGTGCCAACAGGGGACTGGCAAATCAGCCCCAGCATTTT
CDR3 protein: CANRGLANQPQHF

J gene: TRBJ2-7
clone size: few
D gene: TRBD2
V gene: TRBV4-1
CDR3 DNA: TGCGCCAGCAGCCAAGTCACCGGGACTAGCGGGAGAAGCGAGCAGTACTTC
CDR3 protein: CASSQVTGTSGRSEQYF

J gene: TRBJ1-5
clone size: NA
D gene: NA
V gene: TRBV29-1
CDR3 DNA: TGCAGCGTCCCCTCTATGGGCGGGCAGCCCCAGCATTTT
CDR3 protein: CSVPSMGGQPQHF

J gene: TRBJ2-1
clone size: NA
D gene: TRBD1
V gene: TRBV12-3/TRBV12-4
CDR3 DNA: TGTGCCAGCAGTCGGACAGGGGGAAGCTCCTACAATGAGCAGTTCTTC
CDR3 protein: CASSRTGGSSYNEQFF

J gene: TRBJ2-7
clone size: NA
D gene: NA
V gene: TRBV20-1
CDR3 DNA: TGCAGTGCTGAACGGGACACCTACGAGCAGTACTTC
CDR3 protein: CSAERDTYEQYF

J gene: TRBJ1-1
clone size: NA
D gene: NA
V gene: TRBV5-1
CDR3 DNA: TGCGCCAGCAGCTTGCACAGGGAGAACACTGAAGCTTTCTTT
CDR3 protein: CASSLHRENTEAFF

J gene: TRBJ2-3
clone size: NA
D gene: NA
V gene: TRBV20-1
CDR3 DNA: TGCAGTGCTAGAGCAGATACGCAGTATTTT
CDR3 protein: CSARADTQYF

J gene: TRBJ1-5
clone size: NA
D gene: NA
V gene: TRBV12-3/TRBV12-4
CDR3 DNA: TGTGCCAGCAGTGTTGTACTGCAGCCCCAGCATTTT
CDR3 protein: CASSVVLQPQHF

J gene: TRBJ2-7
clone size: NA
D gene: NA
V gene: TRBV4-1
CDR3 DNA: TGCGCCAGCAGCCAACTAACTCCGGGACAACACTCCTACGAGCAGTACTTC
CDR3 protein: CASSQLTPGQHSYEQYF

J gene: TRBJ2-7
clone size: NA
D gene: NA
V gene: TRBV9
CDR3 DNA: TGTGCCAGCGGGTCGGGGAACGAGCAGTACTTC
CDR3 protein: CASGSGNEQYF

J gene: TRBJ1-2
clone size: NA
D gene: NA
V gene: TRBV27
CDR3 DNA: TGTGCCAGCAGTTTAGGACAGTACTATGGCTACACCTTC
CDR3 protein: CASSLGQYYGYTF

J gene: TRBJ2-1
clone size: NA
D gene: NA
V gene: TRBV29-1
CDR3 DNA: TGCAGCGTTGATCCAGGGGCGGGAGACAATGAGCAGTTCTTC
CDR3 protein: CSVDPGAGDNEQFF

J gene: TRBJ2-3
clone size: few
D gene: NA
V gene: TRBV28
CDR3 DNA: TGTGCCAGCAACATGGGAGCAGATACGCAGTATTTT
CDR3 protein: CASNMGADTQYF

J gene: TRBJ2-3
clone size: NA
D gene: TRBD2
V gene: TRBV10-3
CDR3 DNA: TGTGCCATCAGTGAGTCCAGCGGGAGAGGGAGCACAGATACGCAGTATTTT
CDR3 protein: CAISESSGRGSTDTQYF

J gene: TRBJ2-1
clone size: few
D gene: NA
V gene: TRBV6-1
CDR3 DNA: TGTGCCAGCAGTGAGAATCCGGAGGAGGAGCAGTTCTTC
CDR3 protein: CASSENPEEEQFF

J gene: TRBJ2-3
clone size: NA
D gene: NA
V gene: TRBV3-1
CDR3 DNA: TGTGCCAGCAGCCCCCCAGGAGCGTACAGCACAGATACGCAGTATTTT
CDR3 protein: CASSPPGAYSTDTQYF

J gene: TRBJ1-2
clone size: few
D gene: NA
V gene: TRBV29-1
CDR3 DNA: TGCAGCGTTGTTCGACAGTACCACTATGGCTACACCTTC
CDR3 protein: CSVVRQYHYGYTF